The clone carrying this T cell receptor beta chain was recorded at least ten times. These data originate in a study of tumor-infiltrating lymphocytes in primary liver carcinoma. Background on the study: These patients were men and women whose ages were 30 to 69 years. T1-T3 N0M0 was the stage of the tumors, which were roughly 4 to 10 cm across.

This CDR3 region has 16 residues. Germline-derived CDR1 and CDR2 are SEHNR and FQNEAQ (reference sequence). V was pared by 4 bases and J by 2 bases, with 16 bases between. Starting material of about 0.45 ug total RNA yielded TCR beta cDNA via a constant-region primer. Three nested multiplex PCR rounds, a slightly modified ARM-PCR, produced the libraries for TCR beta. TRBV1-TRBV30 forward and Cbeta reverse primers drove the first two approximately 11-cycle rounds. Each CDR3 protein gets one entry after TCRdb re-called the multiplex PCR reads with MiXCR. This table has roughly 80,000 distinct CDR3 sequences, around 70% appearing once. Unsorted bulk tissue (roughly 19-31 mg) underwent RNA and DNA co-extraction.

The specimen sequenced was liver tumor tissue from sampling region 1. The subset is: tumor region T1, superior pole. This sequence joins TRBV7-9 and TRBJ2-3; a weak D match, TRBD1 (5 bases). This receptor was obtained from a man aged 40-50 years with primary liver carcinoma and hepatitis B virus infection. CDR3 sequence (DNA): TGTGCCAGCAGCTCGGGTTATAGAGGACACACAGATACGCAGTATTTT. Protein product: CASSSGYRGHTDTQYF.